Sequencing of this T cell receptor (beta chain) was carried out in a study of CD8 T cells in ankylosing spondylitis. Regarding the study as a whole: Characteristic, it appeared, of ankylosing spondylitis blood was a TCR beta motif of about eight highly homologous variants.

Germline CDR1 and CDR2: SGHRS and YFSETQ. V lost 4 bases, J lost 4 bases, and 5 bases stayed unmatched. The CDR3 is 14 amino acids. This clonotype appeared a few times. What it recognizes is unknown. TCRdb re-called the 5' RACE reads with MiXCR, one entry per CDR3 protein. The repertoire includes about 150,000 distinct CDR3 sequences, about a third of them detected once, and about 5.5% sits in the top ten. Input material: synovial fluid, either unsorted or a sorted T cell fraction (not recorded which). The chain employs TRBV5-1 and TRBJ2-5; 9 nucleotides line up with TRBD1. The clonotype comes from a male donor with ankylosing spondylitis. The CDR3 nucleotides read TGCGCCAGCAGCCTGCAGGACAGGGGAGAGACCCAGTACTTC. This gives the protein CASSLQDRGETQYF. The full variable domain, rest sourced from reference TRBV5-1 and TRBJ2-5, is KAGVTQTPRYLIKTRGQQVTLSCSPISGHRSVSWYQQTPGQGLQFLFEYFSETQRNKGNFPGRFSGRQFSNSRSEMNVSTLELGDSALYLCASSLQDRGETQYFGPGTRLLVL.